A single T cell receptor beta chain is shown here with its context. Its antigen is still unknown. This sample is drawn from a study of cytomegalovirus exposure and HLA in healthy donors. Study conclusions and caveats: High specificity and sensitivity for cytomegalovirus status were reported for the classifier. It was confirmed in vitro that a few of the CMV-associated chains were specific for CMV antigens.

Generated by immunoSEQ multiplex PCR, the TCRdb table keeps only in-frame clones and is missing some. The sample gives under 350,000 clones, around 85% of which show up once; about 1% is in the top ten. V gave up 5 bases and J gave up 3 bases, with 16 bases separating them. The germline CDR1 and CDR2 sequences are SEHNR and FQNEAQ (reference sequence). The CDR3 sequence is 16 residues long. Sequences were obtained from PBMCs. The rearrangement joins TRBV7-9 to TRBJ2-2, with D perhaps matching TRBD2 (5 bases). The TCR sequence derives from a woman aged 18-29 years in good health and CMV-seronegative. CDR3 sequence: CASSLKSPGDTGELFF. As DNA, the CDR3 is TGTGCCAGCAGCCTAAAATCCCCCGGGGACACCGGGGAGCTGTTTTTT.